These 11 T cell receptor beta chains came from one sample sequenced in a study of T cell responses to AZD1222 COVID-19 vaccine. The assay was immunoSEQ multiplex PCR, and TCRdb's table has in-frame clones only and misses some. The repertoire holds some 200,000 clones, with 80% to 95% as singletons. The sequencing here drew on peripheral blood, taken on day 0 of AZD1222 vaccination. The origin of the receptors is an adult in good health.

The rearrangement links TRBV3-1 (or the pseudogene TRBV3-2) to TRBJ1-2; 11 bases agree with TRBD1. Germline V lookup: CDR1 LGHDT, CDR2 YNNKEL (reference sequence). The CDR3 is 15 amino acids. V lost 5 bases and J lost 5; bases outside the gene matches: 7. This chain's CDR3 is CASSTAGTGGYGYTF. DNA for the CDR3: TGTGCCAGCAGCACGGCCGGGACAGGGGGTTATGGCTACACCTTC.

The chain combines TRBV30 with TRBJ1-5; D ambiguous. V lost 0 bases and J lost 0, with 9 bases in between. The CDR3 is 15 residues long. Germline V gene sequence: CDR1 GTSNPN, CDR2 SVGIG (reference sequence). CDR3 in DNA: TGTGCCTGGAGTGTACGAGGAAGTAGCAATCAGCCCCAGCATTTT. Its protein is CAWSVRGSSNQPQHF.

The genes are TRBV10-3 and TRBJ1-6; D not certain. The germline CDR1 and CDR2 sequences are ENHRY and SYGVKD. The CDR3 is 12 residues long. V lost 10 bases and J 9 bases, leaving 13 bases between the germline ends. CDR3 coding DNA: TGTGCCACGTCGTGGGAGAGTTCACCCCTCCACTTT. As protein: CATSWESSPLHF.

The genes are TRBV5-1 and TRBJ2-1; D gene uncertain. V shed 0 bases and J shed 9 bases, with 7 bases lying between them. Germline CDR1 and CDR2: SGHRS and YFSETQ. The CDR3 spans 12 residues. The CDR3 nucleotides are TGCGCCAGCAGCTTGGGAGGCAGTGAGCAGTTCTTC. It yields the protein CASSLGGSEQFF.

V is TRBV18 and J is TRBJ1-1; D possibly corresponds to TRBD1 (5 bases). Trimming removed 1 base at V and 6 bases at J, with 12 bases between. Germline V CDR1 and CDR2: KGHSH, LQKENI. This CDR3 is 14 amino acids long. DNA for the CDR3: TGTGCCAGCTCACCACAGGCAGGGCAGGCTGAAGCTTTCTTT. Translation: CASSPQAGQAEAFF.

The J gene is TRBJ1-2, the V gene TRBV5-8; D perhaps matches TRBD1 (5 bases). CDR1 is SGHTS and CDR2 is YDEGEE in the germline V gene. V shed 4 bases and J shed 8 bases, with 12 bases lying between them. The CDR3 consists of 12 residues. The CDR3 DNA sequence: TGTGCCAGCAGCATTATGTGGGACGGCTACACCTTC. Protein product: CASSIMWDGYTF.

The rearrangement uses TRBV6-1 and TRBJ2-7; D not certain. The CDR3 contains 14 residues. The germline V and J ends were trimmed by 1 base and 1 base, with 8 bases remaining between them. Looked up from germline, CDR1 is MNHNS and CDR2 is SASEGT. The CDR3 loop reads CASSEVLDSYEQYF. For the CDR3, the DNA is TGTGCCAGCAGTGAAGTTCTGGATTCCTACGAGCAGTACTTC.

This clone has more than one count but fewer than ten. The chain links TRBV19 to TRBJ2-3; 9 bases are shared with TRBD1. The germline CDR1 and CDR2 sequences are LNHDA and SQIVND (reference sequence). This CDR3 has 15 amino acids. V was clipped by 4 bases and J by 4 bases; unmatched bases: 6. The CDR3 protein is CASSSTGGRADTQYF. The DNA of the CDR3 is TGTGCCAGTAGTAGCACAGGGGGCAGGGCAGATACGCAGTATTTT.

In this sample, this clone turned up once. The chain combines TRBV19 with TRBJ2-1, with D perhaps given as TRBD1 or TRBD2 (5 bases each). The CDR3 contains 14 residues. Germline lookup yields CDR1 LNHDA and CDR2 SQIVND (reference sequence). Between the trimmed V and J ends, which lost 2 bases and 5 bases, there was a span of 10 bases. The CDR3 protein is CASSIRGRNNEQFF. The DNA of the CDR3 is TGTGCCAGTAGTATAAGGGGACGGAACAATGAGCAGTTCTTC.

The J gene is TRBJ1-1, the V gene TRBV20-1, with D perhaps matching TRBD1 (5 bases). The CDR3 consists of 14 residues. The V end lost 3 bases, the J end lost 0 bases, and 11 bases lay between the germline ends. Germline loops: CDR1 DFQATT, CDR2 SNEGSKA (reference sequence). The chain's CDR3 is CSASSKGLNTEAFF. As DNA, the CDR3 is TGCAGTGCTAGTAGTAAGGGGCTGAACACTGAAGCTTTCTTT.

This chain links TRBV11-2 with TRBJ1-1; unclear D gene. The CDR3 is 10 amino acids. The V gene lost 0 bases and the J gene lost 10 bases, with 3 bases spanning the gap. Germline V lookup: CDR1 SGHAT, CDR2 FQNNGV. DNA for the CDR3: TGTGCCAGCAGCTTAGAGACAGCTTTCTTT. This gives the protein CASSLETAFF.